This passage covers 13 T cell receptor beta chains from one sample sequenced in a study of vaccination and CD4 T cells after COVID-19. The treatment is: approximately nine-day PBMC culture with coronavirus spike peptide pools or control peptides (ViraFEST assay). It was before the COVID-19 pandemic (2011-2018) that the unexposed donor's CD4+ T cells were collected. Cultured CD4+ T cell DNA underwent sequencing with the Oncomine TCR Beta short-read assay. One entry per CDR3 protein, called by TCRdb with MiXCR from the PCR reads. Among 4,500 to 6,500 distinct CDR3 sequences listed, roughly two fifths were seen once. Antigens for these TCRs are unknown. The sequenced sample consisted of CD4+ T cells from blood, cultured in vitro. These receptors all come from a human donor in good health.

The sample holds a few counts of this clonotype. V usage is TRBV4-3 and J usage is TRBJ1-1; no definite D call. Trimming took off 0 bases at V and 4 bases at J, with 9 bases between the two ends. Germline CDR1 and CDR2: LGHNA and YSLEER. CDR3 length equals 14 residues. In DNA form, the CDR3 reads TGCGCCAGCAGCCAAGATAGGGTCTCCACTGAAGCTTTCTTT. It yields the protein CASSQDRVSTEAFF.

This clonotype was detected only a few times. This rearrangement joins TRBV28 to TRBJ1-1; 9 bases map to TRBD1. This CDR3 is 14 amino acids long. Trimming took 4 bases from V and 3 from J; bases not matched to a gene: 3. Germline CDR1 MDHEN, CDR2 SYDVKM. The CDR3 DNA sequence: TGTGCCAGCAGTTCACAGGGGGCGGACACTGAAGCTTTCTTT. Translation gives CASSSQGADTEAFF.

The chain links TRBV7-2 to TRBJ1-4, with D unresolved. The CDR3 sequence is 13 residues long. Germline-derived CDR1 and CDR2 are SGHTA and FQGNSA. V was cut by 5 bases and J by 8 bases, with 12 bases left in between. Here the CDR3 reads CASSRQMREKLFF. CDR3 in DNA: TGTGCCAGCAGCCGCCAAATGAGGGAAAAACTGTTTTTT.

The chain is built from TRBV6-5 and TRBJ2-1, with TRBD2 matching 13 bases. V dropped 2 bases and J dropped 6; count of bases not matched to a gene: 10. The CDR3 sequence is 18 residues long. Germline V gene data show CDR1 as MNHEY and CDR2 as SVGAGI. The DNA for the CDR3 is TGTGCCAGCAGTTACGCTAACCTACTAGCGGGAGGGGGCAATGAGCAGTTCTTC. It encodes CASSYANLLAGGGNEQFF.

This clonotype showed up just a few times. The genes are TRBV19 and TRBJ2-3, with 9 bases lining up with TRBD2. V lost 6 bases to trimming and J lost 3 bases; unmatched junction nucleotides: 10. The V gene's germline CDR1 is LNHDA and CDR2 SQIVND (reference sequence). The CDR3 contains 16 residues. CDR3 region: CASSRDSGSGTDTQYF. CDR3 DNA sequence: TGTGCCAGTAGCCGAGATAGCGGGAGTGGGACAGATACGCAGTATTTT.

The chain employs TRBV15 and TRBJ1-2, with a possible D match to TRBD1 (5 bases). Germline V gene lookup returns CDR1 LNHNV and CDR2 YYDKDF (reference sequence). The CDR3 contains 15 residues. Trimming took 0 bases from V and 7 from J, leaving 15 bases between them. For the CDR3, the DNA is TGTGCCACCAGCAGAGAAAAGGGAGTTGGGGGTGGCTACACCTTC. Its protein is CATSREKGVGGGYTF.

The J gene is TRBJ2-5, the V gene TRBV6-1; possibly TRBD2 for D (7 bases). V dropped 2 bases and J dropped 4 bases, with 17 bases sitting between them. The germline gives CDR1 MNHNS, CDR2 SASEGT. This CDR3 is built from 16 residues. This CDR3 is CASSELDSGVGETQYF. The DNA for the CDR3 is TGTGCCAGCAGTGAATTGGACAGCGGGGTGGGAGAGACCCAGTACTTC.

The chain couples TRBV15 to TRBJ2-5; D gene uncertain. The CDR3 is 11 residues long. Per the germline V gene, CDR1 is LNHNV and CDR2 is YYDKDF (reference sequence). V dropped 6 bases and J dropped 5 bases, with 7 bases sitting between them. CDR3 coding DNA: TGTGCCACCAGTCGTACGGAGACCCAGTACTTC. Translating gives CATSRTETQYF.

This clonotype appeared a few times. The chain uses TRBV19 and TRBJ2-1; TRBD2 aligns across 11 bases. The J segment lost 7 bases and the V segment lost 3 bases, leaving 11 bases of the junction unmatched. CDR1 LNHDA and CDR2 SQIVND come from the germline V gene (reference sequence). The CDR3 extends over 17 amino acids. The chain's CDR3 is CASSIPLLASGRNEQFF. DNA for the CDR3: TGTGCCAGTAGTATTCCTTTATTGGCTAGCGGGAGGAATGAGCAGTTCTTC.

This clonotype is a singleton in its sample. The V and J genes are TRBV7-6 and TRBJ1-4, with TRBD1 as a possible D gene (6 bases). V gave up 5 bases and J gave up 8 bases, with 15 bases separating them. The CDR3 covers 14 residues. From germline, CDR1 is SGHVS and CDR2 FNYEAQ. CDR3 amino acids: CASSRGGAGEKLFF. The CDR3 region has the DNA TGTGCCAGCAGCCGCGGGGGGGCTGGCGAAAAACTGTTTTTT.

This clonotype has a handful of counts. The J gene is TRBJ2-7, the V gene TRBV7-2, with 8 bases that match TRBD2. CDR3 length: 15 residues. The ends lost 6 bases at V and 0 bases at J; junction bases unmatched: 7. CDR1 and CDR2 from the germline V gene are SGHTA and FQGNSA. As DNA, the CDR3 is TGTGCCAGCAGGGCGGGGGGTACCCTCTCCTACGAGCAGTACTTC. It encodes CASRAGGTLSYEQYF.

This clonotype has only a few counts. The chain recombines TRBV7-2 with TRBJ2-7, with D possibly being TRBD1 or TRBD2 (5 bases each). The V and J ends lost 5 bases and 6 bases respectively, with 23 bases between them. The CDR3 is 16 residues long. From germline, CDR1 is SGHTA and CDR2 FQGNSA. The DNA for the CDR3 is TGTGCCAGCAGCCCCCCCCCTGGGGGTTCGGGGTCCGAGCAGTACTTC. It encodes CASSPPPGGSGSEQYF.

This sequence joins TRBV12-3 or TRBV12-4 and TRBJ2-3; D remains ambiguous. This CDR3 is 12 amino acids long. V lost 5 bases and J 2 bases, leaving 5 bases between the germline ends. For the CDR3, the DNA is TGTGCCAGCAGTCTCGTCACAGATACGCAGTATTTT. Protein product: CASSLVTDTQYF.